The 22 T cell receptor beta chains below all came from one sample that was sequenced in a study of cytomegalovirus exposure and HLA in healthy donors. 60 Vbeta and 13 Jbeta primers were used in PCR. Measured with immunoSEQ multiplex PCR; TCRdb has only the in-frame clones, and not every one. The sample lists over 80,000 clones; about four fifths were seen once. What was sequenced was PBMCs. All receptors come from a woman aged 70 to 79 in good health and CMV-seropositive.

Worth noting for this clone: Germline is not matched at one junction end, which may reflect a read error. The chain is built from TRBV11-2 and TRBJ2-7; D is unresolved. Germline lookup yields CDR1 SGHAT and CDR2 FQNNGV. CDR3 size: 11 residues. CDR3 coding DNA: TGTGCCAGCAGCCCTTTGACAATCTATGACTTC. Translated: CASSPLTIYDF.

This chain links TRBV28 with TRBJ2-7; 7 nucleotides match TRBD1. The CDR3 totals 14 residues. V was pared by 5 bases and J by 5 bases, with 9 bases of the junction left unmatched. The germline V gene encodes CDR1 MDHEN and CDR2 SYDVKM. CDR3 sequence reads: CASSPQQGIHEQYF. CDR3 sequence (DNA): TGTGCCAGCAGTCCACAACAGGGGATCCACGAGCAGTACTTC.

The CDR3: CASSLAGQGNTEAFF. The CDR3 DNA reads as TGCGCCAGCAGCTTGGCCGGACAGGGGAACACTGAAGCTTTCTTT. V is TRBV5-1 and J is TRBJ1-1; 8 nucleotides match TRBD1. The germline V gene encodes CDR1 SGHRS and CDR2 YFSETQ. Trimming cost V 0 bases and J 1 base; bases outside gene matches: 2. The CDR3 sequence is 15 residues long.

This clone came up many times. This chain joins TRBV6-6 and TRBJ1-6; 9 bases are a match to TRBD1. The J segment lost 11 bases and the V segment lost 7 bases, leaving 6 bases of the junction unmatched. The CDR3 loop spans 13 amino acids. Germline loops: CDR1 MNHNY, CDR2 SVGAGI (reference sequence). CDR3 sequence reads: CASILGQGTPLHF. The CDR3 bases are TGTGCCAGCATTTTAGGACAGGGGACACCCCTCCACTTT.

This chain uses TRBV28 with TRBJ1-1, with a weak D call TRBD1 (5 bases). CDR3 size: 13 residues. Germline V gene lookup returns CDR1 MDHEN and CDR2 SYDVKM. V shed 7 bases and J shed 8 bases, with 17 bases lying between them. The CDR3 reads CASTQMVYREAFF. For the CDR3, the DNA is TGTGCCAGCACGCAAATGGTCTACAGGGAAGCTTTCTTT.

The chain carries TRBV5-1 and TRBJ2-7, with 12 positions matching TRBD2. The CDR3 runs 16 residues. V lost 0 bases and J lost 7; bases outside the gene matches: 8. From germline, CDR1 is SGHRS and CDR2 YFSETQ. CDR3 sequence: CASSLGGLAGTGEQYF. The CDR3 DNA reads TGCGCCAGCAGCTTGGGCGGACTAGCGGGAACGGGGGAGCAGTACTTC.

This clone is termed medium-sized. V usage is TRBV7-9 and J usage is TRBJ1-3; D is perhaps TRBD1 (5 bases). The germline V gene has CDR1 SEHNR and CDR2 FQNEAQ (reference sequence). This CDR3 region has 14 residues. The ends were cut back, 5 bases at V and 3 bases at J, with 11 bases in the middle. Here the CDR3 DNA reads TGTGCCAGCAGCCTCGGGACTCTTGGAAACACCATATATTTT. The encoded protein is CASSLGTLGNTIYF.

The V and J genes are TRBV28 and TRBJ1-2; 8 positions match TRBD1. Germline assignment: CDR1 MDHEN and CDR2 SYDVKM. V lost 6 bases to trimming and J lost 1 base; unmatched junction nucleotides: 4. The CDR3 has 14 amino acids. The CDR3 DNA reads as TGTGCCAGCAGCTCGGGACAGGATAACTATGGCTACACCTTC. Its translation is CASSSGQDNYGYTF.

The rearrangement uses TRBV7-9 and TRBJ1-4; 8 bases match TRBD1. Germline CDR1 SEHNR, CDR2 FQNEAQ (reference sequence). The CDR3 runs to 15 residues. After removal of 5 bases from V and 11 bases from J, the junction contained 13 bases not matched to a gene. The CDR3 loop is CASSLPGQVGGKLFF. The CDR3 DNA is TGTGCCAGCAGCCTCCCGGGACAGGTCGGCGGGAAACTGTTTTTT.

This chain links TRBV4-1 with TRBJ2-3, with TRBD1 matching 9 bases. This CDR3 is built from 17 residues. Trimming removed 3 bases from V and 4 bases from J; junction bases left unmatched: 11. The germline V gene has CDR1 MGHRA and CDR2 YSYEKL. As DNA, the CDR3 is TGCGCCAGCAGCCACCCCGGGACAGGGTCCCGCCCAGATACGCAGTATTTT. Encoded protein: CASSHPGTGSRPDTQYF.

The chain joins TRBV18 to TRBJ1-3; no definite D call. Germline assignment: CDR1 KGHSH and CDR2 LQKENI. CDR3 size: 16 residues. V lost 5 bases, J lost 0 bases, and 14 bases lay in between. CDR3 in amino acids: CASSSRTGSSGNTIYF. CDR3 sequence (DNA): TGTGCCAGCTCATCCCGGACCGGGAGCTCTGGAAACACCATATATTTT.

As regards this clone: Other DNA sequences in this specimen translate into the identical CDR3. The chain carries TRBV11-2 and TRBJ2-7; D possibly corresponds to TRBD2 (6 bases). CDR3 size: 13 residues. The germline V gene has CDR1 SGHAT and CDR2 FQNNGV. Trimming shortened V by 6 bases and J by 3 bases, and 12 bases separated the two germline ends. The CDR3 DNA is TGTGCCAGCAGTTCGGGGGAACTCTACGAGCAGTACTTC. Amino acids: CASSSGELYEQYF.

J is TRBJ1-5 and V is TRBV7-2; 7 nucleotides line up with TRBD1. Germline-derived CDR1 and CDR2 are SGHTA and FQGNSA. CDR3 size: 13 residues. The V and J ends lost 5 bases and 4 bases, in that order; junction bases with no gene match: 2. DNA for the CDR3: TGTGCCAGCAGCCCGACAGGGAATCAGCCCCAGCATTTT. The encoded protein is CASSPTGNQPQHF.

V gene TRBV12-5 combines with J gene TRBJ1-1; TRBD1 is a possible D gene (5 bases). Trimming removed 6 bases at V and 4 bases at J, with 9 bases between. Germline-derived CDR1 and CDR2 are LGHNT and FRNRAP. This CDR3 is built from 12 residues. Here the CDR3 reads CASGAGGTEAFF. The CDR3 bases are TGTGCTAGTGGCGCGGGGGGCACTGAAGCTTTCTTT.

This sequence joins TRBV30 and TRBJ2-5, with TRBD1 matching over 8 bases. The CDR3 has 13 amino acids. Germline-derived CDR1 and CDR2 are GTSNPN and SVGIG (reference sequence). V shed 6 bases and J 6 bases; nucleotides not matched to a gene: 9. The CDR3 region has the DNA TGTGCCTGTTGGGACAGGTCGGTGAAGACCCAGTACTTC. Its translation is CACWDRSVKTQYF.

The table lists this clone with a few counts. The rearrangement joins TRBV28 to TRBJ2-1, with 11 nucleotides matching TRBD2. Germline loops: CDR1 MDHEN, CDR2 SYDVKM. The J segment lost 4 bases and the V segment lost 6 bases, leaving 8 bases of the junction unmatched. The CDR3 consists of 16 residues. CDR3 loop: CASRDTSGSWYNEQFF. The CDR3 nucleotides are TGTGCCAGCAGGGACACTAGCGGGAGTTGGTACAATGAGCAGTTCTTC.

The CDR3, as DNA: TGTGCCAGCAGTTTCGCCCCAGTTAACACCGGGGAGCTGTTTTTT. This gives the protein CASSFAPVNTGELFF. The chain employs TRBV27 and TRBJ2-2; D is uncertain. The germline CDR1 and CDR2 sequences are MNHEY and SMNVEV (reference sequence). V lost 3 bases to trimming and J lost 2 bases, with 10 bases between them. The CDR3 loop spans 15 amino acids.

The chain joins TRBV11-2 to TRBJ1-3, with D unclear. Trimming left V 0 bases short and J 0 bases short, with 6 bases between. Germline V gene sequence: CDR1 SGHAT, CDR2 FQNNGV. The CDR3 has 15 amino acids. Written as DNA, the CDR3 is TGTGCCAGCAGCTTAGAGCACAGCTCTGGAAACACCATATATTTT. Protein product: CASSLEHSSGNTIYF.

The gene calls are TRBV6-6 and TRBJ2-2, with D unclear. The CDR3 is 13 amino acids. With 6 bases removed from V and 2 bases from J, the gap between germline ends came to 7 bases. The germline V gene encodes CDR1 MNHNY and CDR2 SVGAGI (reference sequence). CDR3 sequence: CASRALNTGELFF. The DNA of the CDR3 is TGTGCCAGCAGAGCGCTTAACACCGGGGAGCTGTTTTTT.

The chain combines TRBV14 with TRBJ1-5; D unclear. The CDR3 loop spans 13 amino acids. Deletions cut 1 base from V and 12 bases from J, with 13 bases between. Looked up from germline, CDR1 is SGHDN and CDR2 is FVKESK. The CDR3 nucleotides are TGTGCCAGCAGCCAAGTGGCTTGGTCGCTCCAGCATTTT. Protein product: CASSQVAWSLQHF.

V is TRBV6-1 and J is TRBJ2-7; TRBD1 matches at 8 bases. Per germline, CDR1 MNHNS and CDR2 SASEGT. V lost 3 bases to trimming and J lost 5 bases; unmatched junction nucleotides: 9. The CDR3 runs 15 residues. CDR3 bases: TGTGCCAGCAGTGATGGTCGGACAGGGTCCGACGAGCAGTACTTC. As protein: CASSDGRTGSDEQYF.

The J gene is TRBJ2-3, the V gene TRBV7-9; 8 positions match TRBD2. CDR1 is SEHNR and CDR2 is FQNEAQ in the germline V gene (reference sequence). The CDR3 loop spans 16 amino acids. The junction had 10 bases not matched to a gene; V was cut back by 6 bases and J by 2 bases. CDR3 DNA: TGTGCCAGCAGGGGGGGTCGGCGGGAGGTCACAGATACGCAGTATTTT. Its protein product is CASRGGRREVTDTQYF.